This T cell receptor beta chain stems from a study of T cell responses to AZD1222 COVID-19 vaccine. Study conclusions and caveats: Spike-specific TCR breadth and depth were elevated following two AZD1222 doses. Repertoires were obtained only post-peak T cell response.

Only in-frame clones appear in the TCRdb table, and some are missing; sequencing was by immunoSEQ multiplex PCR. The profile covers roughly 100,000 clones, with around 85% appearing a single time and approximately 14% taken by the ten largest. Germline assignment: CDR1 MGHDK and CDR2 SYGVNS. V was cut by 3 bases and J by 2 bases, with 14 bases left in between. This CDR3 has 15 amino acids. Concerning this clone: Its cognate antigen is unknown.

Here the sequenced sample was peripheral blood, taken 28 days after the second AZD1222 dose. The receptor comes from an adult who received the AZD1222 COVID-19 vaccine. This chain connects TRBV25-1 to TRBJ2-7; D is unresolved. This CDR3 is CASSDKDPEPYEQYF. The CDR3 bases are TGTGCCAGCAGTGATAAGGACCCCGAGCCCTACGAGCAGTACTTC.